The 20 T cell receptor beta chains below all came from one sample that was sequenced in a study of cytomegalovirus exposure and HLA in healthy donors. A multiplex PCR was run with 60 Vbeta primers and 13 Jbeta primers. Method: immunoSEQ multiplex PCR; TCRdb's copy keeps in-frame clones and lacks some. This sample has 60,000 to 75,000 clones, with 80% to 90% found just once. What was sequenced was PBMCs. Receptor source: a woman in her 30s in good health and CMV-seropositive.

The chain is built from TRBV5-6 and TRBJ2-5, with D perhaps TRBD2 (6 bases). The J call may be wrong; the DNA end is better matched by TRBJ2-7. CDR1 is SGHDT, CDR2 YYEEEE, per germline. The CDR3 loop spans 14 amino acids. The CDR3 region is CASSPHSGPYEQYF. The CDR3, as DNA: TGTGCCAGCAGCCCCCATAGCGGTCCCTACGAGCAGTACTTC.

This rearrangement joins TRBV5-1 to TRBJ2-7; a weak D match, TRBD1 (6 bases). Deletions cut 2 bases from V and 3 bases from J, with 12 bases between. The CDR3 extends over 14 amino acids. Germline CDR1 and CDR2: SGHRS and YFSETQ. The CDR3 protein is CASSFTGILYEQYF. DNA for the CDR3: TGCGCCAGCAGCTTTACAGGGATCCTCTACGAGCAGTACTTC.

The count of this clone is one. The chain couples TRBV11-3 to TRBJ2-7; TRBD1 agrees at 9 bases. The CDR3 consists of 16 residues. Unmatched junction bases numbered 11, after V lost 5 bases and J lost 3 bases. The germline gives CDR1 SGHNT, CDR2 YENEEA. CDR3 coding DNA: TGTGCCAGCAGCATGTCTACAGGGGGCAAGATCTACGAGCAGTACTTC. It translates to CASSMSTGGKIYEQYF.

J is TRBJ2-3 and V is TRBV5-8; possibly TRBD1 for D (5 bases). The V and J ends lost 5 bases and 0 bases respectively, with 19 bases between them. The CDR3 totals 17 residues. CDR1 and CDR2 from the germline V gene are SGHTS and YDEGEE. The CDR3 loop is CASSSAAMTVSTDTQYF. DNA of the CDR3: TGTGCCAGCAGTTCTGCCGCAATGACAGTAAGCACAGATACGCAGTATTTT.

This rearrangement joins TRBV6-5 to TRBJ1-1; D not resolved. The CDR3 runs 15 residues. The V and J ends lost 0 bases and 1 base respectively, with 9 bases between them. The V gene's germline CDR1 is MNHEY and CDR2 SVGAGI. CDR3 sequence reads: CASSYSGNQNTEAFF. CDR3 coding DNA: TGTGCCAGCAGTTACTCGGGCAACCAGAACACTGAAGCTTTCTTT.

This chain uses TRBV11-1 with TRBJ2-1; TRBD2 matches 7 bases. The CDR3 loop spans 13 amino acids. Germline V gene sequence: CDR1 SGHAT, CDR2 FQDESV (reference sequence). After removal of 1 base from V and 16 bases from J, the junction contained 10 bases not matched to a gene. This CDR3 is CASSLDESAGAFF. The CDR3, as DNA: TGTGCCAGCAGCTTAGATGAATCGGCGGGAGCTTTCTTC. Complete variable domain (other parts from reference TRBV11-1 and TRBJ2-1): EAEVAQSPRYKITEKSQAVAFWCDPISGHATLYWYRQILGQGPELLVQFQDESVVDDSQLPKDRFSAERLKGVDSTLKIQPAELGDSAMYLCASSLDESAGAFFGPGTRLTVL.

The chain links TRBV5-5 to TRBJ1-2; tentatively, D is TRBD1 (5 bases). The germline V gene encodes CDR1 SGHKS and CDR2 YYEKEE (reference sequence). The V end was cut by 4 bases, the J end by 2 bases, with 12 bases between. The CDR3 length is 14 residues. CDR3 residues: CASSPWGTNYGYTF. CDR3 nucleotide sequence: TGTGCCAGCAGCCCGTGGGGCACAAACTATGGCTACACCTTC.

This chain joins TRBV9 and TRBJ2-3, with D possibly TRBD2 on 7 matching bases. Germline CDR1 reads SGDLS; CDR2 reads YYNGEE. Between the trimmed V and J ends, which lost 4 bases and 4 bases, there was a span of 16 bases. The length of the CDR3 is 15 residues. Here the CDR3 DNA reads TGTGCCAGCAGCCCAGTTAGGGGGGGAGCAGATACGCAGTATTTT. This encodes CASSPVRGGADTQYF.

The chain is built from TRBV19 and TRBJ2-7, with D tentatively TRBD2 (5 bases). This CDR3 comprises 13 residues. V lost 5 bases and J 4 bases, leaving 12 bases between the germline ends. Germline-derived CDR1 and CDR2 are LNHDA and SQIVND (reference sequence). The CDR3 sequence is CASSPGLRYEQYF. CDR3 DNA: TGTGCCAGTAGTCCCGGACTGCGGTACGAGCAGTACTTC.

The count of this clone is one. CDR3 amino acids: CASSLGQLGTEAFF. CDR3 nucleotide sequence: TGTGCCAGCAGCTTAGGACAACTGGGGACTGAAGCTTTCTTT. This chain links TRBV5-6 with TRBJ1-1, with D perhaps TRBD1 (5 bases). The CDR3 loop spans 14 amino acids. Deletions cut 2 bases from V and 5 bases from J, with 13 bases between. Per the germline V gene, CDR1 is SGHDT and CDR2 is YYEEEE.

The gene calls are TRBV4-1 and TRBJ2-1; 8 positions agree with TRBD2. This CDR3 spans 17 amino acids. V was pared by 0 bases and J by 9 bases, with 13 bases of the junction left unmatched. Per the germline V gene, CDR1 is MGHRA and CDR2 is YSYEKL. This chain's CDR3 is CASSQDLSGGPGSEQFF. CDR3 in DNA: TGCGCCAGCAGCCAAGATCTATCGGGAGGGCCGGGAAGTGAGCAGTTCTTC.

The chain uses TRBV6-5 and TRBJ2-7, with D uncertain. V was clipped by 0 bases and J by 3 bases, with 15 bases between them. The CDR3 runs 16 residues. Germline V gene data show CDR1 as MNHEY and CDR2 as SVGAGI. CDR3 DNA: TGTGCCAGCAGTTACTCGTCCCTAGTATCGGTCTACGAGCAGTACTTC. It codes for CASSYSSLVSVYEQYF.

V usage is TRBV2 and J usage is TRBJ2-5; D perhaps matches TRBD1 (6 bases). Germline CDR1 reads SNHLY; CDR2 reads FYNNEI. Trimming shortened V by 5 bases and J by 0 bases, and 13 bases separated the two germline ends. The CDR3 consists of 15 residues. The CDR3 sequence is CASSLPGQNQETQYF. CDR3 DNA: TGTGCCAGCAGTTTGCCGGGACAAAACCAAGAGACCCAGTACTTC.

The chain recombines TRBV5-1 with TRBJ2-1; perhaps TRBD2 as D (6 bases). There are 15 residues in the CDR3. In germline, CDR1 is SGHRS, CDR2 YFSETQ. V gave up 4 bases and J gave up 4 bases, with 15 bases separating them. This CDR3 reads CASSLRDSIYNEQFF. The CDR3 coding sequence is TGCGCCAGCAGCCTACGGGACTCGATATACAATGAGCAGTTCTTC. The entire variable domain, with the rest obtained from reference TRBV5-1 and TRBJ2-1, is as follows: KAGVTQTPRYLIKTRGQQVTLSCSPISGHRSVSWYQQTPGQGLQFLFEYFSETQRNKGNFPGRFSGRQFSNSRSEMNVSTLELGDSALYLCASSLRDSIYNEQFFGPGTRLTVL.

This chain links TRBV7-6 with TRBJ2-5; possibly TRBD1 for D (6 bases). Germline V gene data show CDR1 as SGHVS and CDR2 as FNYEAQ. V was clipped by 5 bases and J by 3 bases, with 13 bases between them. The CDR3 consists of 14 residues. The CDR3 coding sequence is TGTGCCAGCAGCAACAGGGAGTTAGAAGAGACCCAGTACTTC. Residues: CASSNRELEETQYF.

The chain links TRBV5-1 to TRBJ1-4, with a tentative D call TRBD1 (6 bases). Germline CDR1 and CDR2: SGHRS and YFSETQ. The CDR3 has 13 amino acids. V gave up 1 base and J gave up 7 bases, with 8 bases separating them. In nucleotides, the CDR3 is TGCGCCAGCAGCTTGACAGGGCTTGAAAAACTGTTTTTT. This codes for CASSLTGLEKLFF.

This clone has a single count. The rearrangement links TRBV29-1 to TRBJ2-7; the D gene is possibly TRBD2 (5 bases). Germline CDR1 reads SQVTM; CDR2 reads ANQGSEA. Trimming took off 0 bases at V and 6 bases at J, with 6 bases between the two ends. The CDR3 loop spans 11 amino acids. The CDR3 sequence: CSVEDRGEQYF. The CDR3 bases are TGCAGCGTTGAAGATCGGGGCGAGCAGTACTTC.

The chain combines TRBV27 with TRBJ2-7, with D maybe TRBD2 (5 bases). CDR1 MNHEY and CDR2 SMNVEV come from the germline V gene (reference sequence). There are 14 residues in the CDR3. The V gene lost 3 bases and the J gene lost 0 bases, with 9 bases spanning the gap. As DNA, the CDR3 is TGTGCCAGCAGTTTGGGAGCTAACTCCTACGAGCAGTACTTC. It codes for CASSLGANSYEQYF.

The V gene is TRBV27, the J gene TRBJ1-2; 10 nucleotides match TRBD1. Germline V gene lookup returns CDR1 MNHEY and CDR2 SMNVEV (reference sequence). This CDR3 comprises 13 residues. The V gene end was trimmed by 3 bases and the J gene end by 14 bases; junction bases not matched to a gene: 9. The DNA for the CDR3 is TGTGCCAGCAGTTTCCGGACAGGGGGTGGTTATACCTTC. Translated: CASSFRTGGGYTF.

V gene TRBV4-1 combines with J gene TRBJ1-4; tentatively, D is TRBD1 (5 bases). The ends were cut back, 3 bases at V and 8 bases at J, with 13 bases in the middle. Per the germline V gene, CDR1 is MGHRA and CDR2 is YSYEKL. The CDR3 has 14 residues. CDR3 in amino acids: CASSQAQGREKLFF. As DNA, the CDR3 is TGCGCCAGCAGCCAGGCTCAGGGTAGAGAAAAACTGTTTTTT.